One sample yielded the 15 T cell receptor beta chains listed below, sequenced in a study of T cell responses to AZD1222 COVID-19 vaccine. Assay: immunoSEQ multiplex PCR; the TCRdb copy retains only in-frame clones and omits some. The repertoire includes fewer than 85,000 clones, 88% of them detected once, and 15% to 20% sits in the top ten. The material was peripheral blood, obtained on day 0 of AZD1222 vaccination. The source of these receptors is an adult in good health.

The chain uses TRBV11-2 and TRBJ1-3; D uncertain. Germline V CDR1 and CDR2: SGHAT, FQNNGV. The CDR3 consists of 16 residues. Trimming stripped 1 base from V and 1 base from J, with 11 bases between. The CDR3 loop is CASSLGIKGSGNTIYF. CDR3 nucleotides: TGTGCCAGCAGCTTAGGGATAAAGGGTTCTGGAAACACCATATATTTT.

The chain couples TRBV7-8 to TRBJ2-7, with 8 bases that match TRBD2. The CDR3 extends over 16 amino acids. Losses at the gene ends were 1 base for V and 0 bases for J; bases not matched to a gene: 5. In germline, CDR1 is SGHVS, CDR2 FQNEAQ. This chain's CDR3 is CASSLGAGALSYEQYF. The CDR3 DNA is TGTGCCAGCAGCTTAGGAGCGGGGGCTCTCTCCTACGAGCAGTACTTC. Based on the CDR3 plus reference TRBV7-8 and TRBJ2-7, the full variable domain is GAGVSQSPRYKVAKRGQDVALRCDPISGHVSLFWYQQALGQGPEFLTYFQNEAQLDKSGLPSDRFFAERPEGSVSTLKIQRTQQEDSAVYLCASSLGAGALSYEQYFGPGTRLTVT.

CDR3 sequence reads: CASSKRNLRGTGGHNRNQPQHF. In DNA form, the CDR3 reads TGTGCCAGCAGCAAACGTAACCTCAGGGGGACAGGGGGCCATAACCGCAATCAGCCCCAGCATTTT. The rearrangement joins TRBV21-1 to TRBJ1-5; TRBD1 was called by the table and not checked on the DNA. TRBV21-1 is designated a pseudogene. The length of the CDR3 is 22 residues.

This rearrangement joins TRBV14 to TRBJ2-3; D unresolved. The CDR3 extends over 14 amino acids. The ends were cut back, 0 bases at V and 2 bases at J, with 6 bases in the middle. The germline V gene has CDR1 SGHDN and CDR2 FVKESK. CDR3 sequence: CASSQERNTDTQYF. CDR3 sequence (DNA): TGTGCCAGCAGCCAAGAACGAAACACAGATACGCAGTATTTT.

The chain combines TRBV6-5 with TRBJ2-5; the D gene is possibly TRBD1 (6 bases). In germline, CDR1 is MNHEY, CDR2 SVGAGI. V lost 5 bases and J 2 bases, leaving 9 bases between the germline ends. This CDR3 region has 13 residues. The DNA of the CDR3 is TGTGCCAGCAGTAGACAGGAGCAAGAGACCCAGTACTTC. Translation gives CASSRQEQETQYF.

DNA for the CDR3: TGTGCGGGGAGAGGGGTTGTGGCCTATAATTCACCCCTCCACTTT. This encodes CAGRGVVAYNSPLHF. The rearrangement uses TRBV27 and TRBJ1-6, with a weak D call TRBD1 (5 bases). The CDR3 is made up of 15 amino acids. The germline V gene encodes CDR1 MNHEY and CDR2 SMNVEV (reference sequence).

The chain employs TRBV5-5 and TRBJ1-4; no clear D. Trimming left V 9 bases short and J 3 bases short, with 21 bases between. Germline V lookup: CDR1 SGHKS, CDR2 YYEKEE (reference sequence). The CDR3 sequence is 16 residues long. Written as DNA, the CDR3 is TGTGCCACCTACCCCCTCCCCACCTCAGCTAATGAAAAACTGTTTTTT. Translation: CATYPLPTSANEKLFF.

Turning to this clone: Other DNA sequences in the sample encode the same CDR3. The chain is built from TRBV5-1 and TRBJ1-1; 9 bases line up with TRBD1. Germline CDR1 is SGHRS and CDR2 is YFSETQ. CDR3 length equals 14 residues. Trimming at V came to 3 bases and at J to 2 bases, leaving 2 bases not matched to a gene. The CDR3 reads CASSSGQGNTEAFF. The CDR3 DNA reads as TGCGCCAGCAGCTCGGGACAGGGCAACACTGAAGCTTTCTTT.

This clone was counted only a few times. This chain uses TRBV4-3 with TRBJ2-7, with 12 positions matching TRBD1. The V gene's germline CDR1 is LGHNA and CDR2 YSLEER. The junction had 8 bases not matched to a gene; V was cut back by 4 bases and J by 4 bases. There are 16 residues in the CDR3. The CDR3 region is CASSRLGQGAGYEQYF. CDR3 nucleotides: TGCGCCAGCAGCCGGTTGGGACAGGGGGCGGGTTACGAGCAGTACTTC.

The chain has TRBV3-1 (or the pseudogene TRBV3-2) and TRBJ2-7, with TRBD2 identical over 8 bases. Looked up from germline, CDR1 is LGHDT and CDR2 is YNNKEL (reference sequence). This CDR3 is 17 amino acids long. The trim removed 0 bases at V and 1 base at J, leaving 8 bases unmatched. CDR3 nucleotides: TGTGCCAGCAGCCAAGATCCTAGCGGGCCGCTTTCCTACGAGCAGTACTTC. Its translation: CASSQDPSGPLSYEQYF.

V and J are TRBV27 and TRBJ1-2; no clear D gene. Trimming removed 5 bases at V and 4 bases at J, with 14 bases between. The germline V gene has CDR1 MNHEY and CDR2 SMNVEV (reference sequence). The CDR3 sequence is 14 residues long. The chain's CDR3 is CASSRNSLSYGYTF. The CDR3, as DNA: TGTGCCAGCAGTCGAAACAGCCTTTCCTATGGCTACACCTTC.

The V gene is TRBV9, the J gene TRBJ2-7; D not resolved. With 0 bases removed from V and 3 bases from J, the gap between germline ends came to 7 bases. The CDR3 totals 13 residues. CDR1 SGDLS and CDR2 YYNGEE come from the germline V gene. The CDR3 coding sequence is TGTGCCAGCAGCGTAGCGGAGCGCTACGAGCAGTACTTC. Translating gives CASSVAERYEQYF.

This clone has a single count. This chain joins TRBV11-2 and TRBJ2-1, with TRBD2 matching over 7 bases. The CDR3 has 15 amino acids. Germline trimming cut 5 bases from V and 3 bases from J; bases unmatched to any gene: 7. CDR1 is SGHAT and CDR2 is FQNNGV in the germline V gene. The CDR3 is CASSPRGGGYNEQFF. The CDR3 DNA follows: TGTGCCAGCAGCCCTCGCGGCGGGGGCTACAATGAGCAGTTCTTC.

The rearrangement links TRBV2 to TRBJ2-1; TRBD1 agrees at 9 bases. V dropped 6 bases and J dropped 15; count of bases not matched to a gene: 21. The CDR3 has 16 residues. From germline, CDR1 is SNHLY and CDR2 FYNNEI. The CDR3 DNA follows: TGTGCCAGCAGCGCATTCCCGGGACAGGGAGCGCGAAGGGGGTTCTTC. Its protein is CASSAFPGQGARRGFF.

This clone showed up just once. The J gene is TRBJ2-7, the V gene TRBV27; D may be TRBD1 (6 bases). With 0 bases removed from V and 4 bases from J, the gap between germline ends came to 13 bases. The germline V gene has CDR1 MNHEY and CDR2 SMNVEV (reference sequence). The CDR3 sequence is 15 residues long. Here the CDR3 reads CASSLSAAGVYEQYF. CDR3 sequence (DNA): TGTGCCAGCAGTTTATCCGCGGCAGGGGTGTACGAGCAGTACTTC.